What follows are 25 T cell receptor beta chains derived from one specimen sequenced in a study of cytomegalovirus exposure and HLA in healthy donors. The PCR had 60 Vbeta and 13 Jbeta primers. This table comes from immunoSEQ multiplex PCR, and its TCRdb copy is limited to in-frame clones, with some not included. The data contain 110,000 to 150,000 clones, 77% of them singletons. The sample consisted of PBMCs. The source of these receptors is a female donor in good health and CMV-seronegative.

The rearrangement uses TRBV4-2 and TRBJ2-5, with 12 bases lining up with TRBD2. The trim removed 4 bases at V and 4 bases at J, leaving 16 bases unmatched. Per germline, CDR1 LGHNA and CDR2 YNFKEQ. This CDR3 contains 19 residues. The CDR3 sequence is CASSRMHRLAGENGETQYF. CDR3 sequence (DNA): TGTGCCAGCAGCCGCATGCATAGACTAGCGGGAGAGAACGGAGAGACCCAGTACTTC.

The chain uses TRBV2 and TRBJ2-3; TRBD2 matches 14 bases. This CDR3 is built from 16 residues. V trimming: 5 bases; J trimming: 4 bases; junction bases outside the gene matches: 5. Germline V CDR1 and CDR2: SNHLY, FYNNEI. CDR3 in amino acids: CASSSATSGGADTQYF. The CDR3 DNA sequence: TGTGCCAGCAGTTCTGCGACTAGCGGGGGGGCAGATACGCAGTATTTT. Looking up the rest from reference TRBV2 and TRBJ2-3 gives the full variable domain: EPEVTQTPSHQVTQMGQEVILRCVPISNHLYFYWYRQILGQKVEFLVSFYNNEISEKSEIFDDQFSVERPDGSNFTLKIRSTKLEDSAMYFCASSSATSGGADTQYFGPGTRLTVL.

V and J are TRBV7-2 and TRBJ2-3, with 13 bases fitting TRBD2. V lost 7 bases, J lost 0 bases, and 1 base stayed unmatched. CDR1 SGHTA and CDR2 FQGNSA come from the germline V gene. The CDR3 extends over 15 amino acids. In DNA form, the CDR3 reads TGTGCCAGCACACTAGCGGGAGGGAGCACAGATACGCAGTATTTT. As protein: CASTLAGGSTDTQYF. Based on the CDR3 plus reference TRBV7-2 and TRBJ2-3, the full variable domain is GAGVSQSPSNKVTEKGKDVELRCDPISGHTALYWYRQSLGQGLEFLIYFQGNSAPDKSGLPSDRFSAERTGGSVSTLTIQRTQQEDSAVYLCASTLAGGSTDTQYFGPGTRLTVL.

The chain links TRBV9 to TRBJ1-2; perhaps TRBD1 as D (6 bases). The CDR3 length is 14 residues. In germline, CDR1 is SGDLS, CDR2 YYNGEE. V was trimmed by 0 bases and J by 5 bases, leaving 11 bases between them. The CDR3 here is CASSVGQGPYGYTF. In DNA form, the CDR3 reads TGTGCCAGCAGCGTAGGTCAGGGGCCGTATGGCTACACCTTC.

The table lists this clone with a few counts. The junction and the germline gene differ at one end; a read error may be behind it. This chain connects TRBV7-9 to TRBJ2-1; TRBD1 matches at 8 bases. Looked up from germline, CDR1 is SEHNR and CDR2 is FQNEAQ (reference sequence). The CDR3 runs 19 residues. The CDR3, as DNA: TGTTCCAGCAGCCCTGCCAGGGGGCGATCACAGTTCTCCTACAATGAGCAGTTCTTC. It is translated as CSSSPARGRSQFSYNEQFF. The full variable domain, rest sourced from reference TRBV7-9 and TRBJ2-1, is DTGVSQNPRHKITKRGQNVTFRCDPISEHNRLYWYRQTLGQGPEFLTYFQNEAQLEKSRLLSDRFSAERPKGSFSTLEIQRTEQGDSAMYLCSSSPARGRSQFSYNEQFFGPGTRLTVL.

The chain recombines TRBV2 with TRBJ2-5, with a weak D call TRBD1 (6 bases). Trimming stripped 4 bases from V and 4 bases from J, with 16 bases between. Per the germline V gene, CDR1 is SNHLY and CDR2 is FYNNEI. This CDR3 is 15 amino acids long. This CDR3 is CASSGLQGDLETQYF. The CDR3 DNA follows: TGTGCCAGCAGTGGTTTACAGGGAGACCTAGAGACCCAGTACTTC. The whole variable domain, filled in from reference TRBV2 and TRBJ2-5, reads EPEVTQTPSHQVTQMGQEVILRCVPISNHLYFYWYRQILGQKVEFLVSFYNNEISEKSEIFDDQFSVERPDGSNFTLKIRSTKLEDSAMYFCASSGLQGDLETQYFGPGTRLLVL.

As to this clone: One end of the junction varies from germline; a read error may be responsible. The chain links TRBV28 to TRBJ2-7, with TRBD1 as a possible D gene (5 bases). This CDR3 has 11 amino acids. Germline CDR1 MDHEN, CDR2 SYDVKM. The CDR3 sequence is CASSTTGNWAF. The DNA for the CDR3 is TGTGCCAGCAGTACCACAGGAAACTGGGCCTTC.

The J gene is TRBJ2-3, the V gene TRBV30; 12 bases align to TRBD2. The CDR3 spans 14 residues. The germline V gene has CDR1 GTSNPN and CDR2 SVGIG (reference sequence). V was pared by 3 bases and J by 3 bases, with 1 base of the junction left unmatched. DNA for the CDR3: TGTGCCTGGAGGCTAGCGGGAGGGACAGATACGCAGTATTTT. It specifies CAWRLAGGTDTQYF.

This clone was picked up a small number of times. Written as DNA, the CDR3 is TGTGCCAGCAGCTTCATGGACAGGGAGAACACTGAAGCTTTCTTT. This encodes CASSFMDRENTEAFF. V usage is TRBV11-2 and J usage is TRBJ1-1; TRBD1 matches 8 bases. The V gene's germline CDR1 is SGHAT and CDR2 FQNNGV. Trimming at V came to 3 bases and at J to 1 base, leaving 4 bases not matched to a gene. The CDR3 spans 15 residues.

The chain employs TRBV19 and TRBJ2-3; maybe TRBD2 (6 bases). The germline V gene encodes CDR1 LNHDA and CDR2 SQIVND (reference sequence). Trimming shortened V by 9 bases and J by 8 bases, and 12 bases separated the two germline ends. CDR3 length: 11 residues. The CDR3 sequence is CASGTGSTQYF. In nucleotides, the CDR3 is TGTGCCAGCGGGACTGGTAGTACGCAGTATTTT.

CDR3 coding DNA: TGTGCCAGCAGCATGGGACAGATGAACACTGAAGCTTTCTTT. The encoded protein is CASSMGQMNTEAFF. The chain employs TRBV7-9 and TRBJ1-1; the match to TRBD1 covers 7 bases. Losses at the gene ends were 5 bases for V and 0 bases for J; bases not matched to a gene: 3. The CDR3 covers 14 residues. Germline CDR1 SEHNR, CDR2 FQNEAQ (reference sequence).

The chain employs TRBV6-6 and TRBJ1-2; D may be TRBD1 (6 bases). Deletions cut 3 bases from V and 7 bases from J, with 15 bases between. Germline V gene sequence: CDR1 MNHNY, CDR2 SVGAGI (reference sequence). CDR3 length: 14 residues. This chain's CDR3 is CASSYIQGHGGYTF. CDR3 nucleotide sequence: TGTGCCAGCAGTTATATTCAGGGGCACGGTGGCTACACCTTC.

The V and J genes are TRBV18 and TRBJ2-5, with D perhaps matching TRBD1 (6 bases). With 1 base removed from V and 0 bases from J, the gap between germline ends came to 21 bases. CDR1 KGHSH and CDR2 LQKENI come from the germline V gene. This CDR3 spans 19 amino acids. The chain's CDR3 is CASSPLYRAKGANQETQYF. In DNA form, the CDR3 reads TGTGCCAGCTCACCACTTTACAGGGCGAAAGGGGCTAACCAAGAGACCCAGTACTTC.

The CDR3 DNA sequence: TGTGCCAGCAGTCCCAACTACAATGAGCAGTTCTTC. It encodes CASSPNYNEQFF. The chain combines TRBV7-9 with TRBJ2-1; D unresolved. This CDR3 contains 12 residues. V lost 6 bases, J lost 3 bases, and 6 bases lay in between. CDR1 and CDR2 from the germline V gene are SEHNR and FQNEAQ (reference sequence).

The gene calls are TRBV19 and TRBJ1-3, with D possibly being TRBD1 (5 bases). CDR1 and CDR2 (germline): LNHDA, SQIVND (reference sequence). The CDR3 runs 15 residues. V dropped 1 base and J dropped 0 bases, with 7 bases sitting between them. CDR3 sequence reads: CASSIARASGNTIYF. CDR3 DNA sequence: TGTGCCAGTAGTATAGCCAGGGCCTCTGGAAACACCATATATTTT.

The V gene is TRBV5-4, the J gene TRBJ1-6, with 8 positions matching TRBD1. Unmatched junction bases numbered 7, after V lost 4 bases and J lost 7 bases. Germline CDR1 SGHNT, CDR2 YYREEE (reference sequence). CDR3 size: 15 residues. CDR3 bases: TGTGCCAGCAGCGGAACCAGGGGGCTAAATTCACCCCTCCACTTT. Residues: CASSGTRGLNSPLHF.

This chain links TRBV29-1 with TRBJ1-4; 8 nucleotides match TRBD1. Trimming cost V 7 bases and J 4 bases; bases outside gene matches: 5. Germline CDR1 and CDR2: SQVTM and ANQGSEA. The CDR3 is made up of 13 amino acids. This CDR3 is CSAGTGLNEKLFF. In DNA form, the CDR3 reads TGCAGCGCTGGGACAGGCCTTAATGAAAAACTGTTTTTT.

The chain joins TRBV27 to TRBJ2-7; weak D call: TRBD1 (6 bases). The CDR3 totals 17 residues. V was shortened by 1 base and J by 3 bases, with 19 bases between the two germline ends. Looked up from germline, CDR1 is MNHEY and CDR2 is SMNVEV (reference sequence). The CDR3 DNA reads TGTGCCAGCAGTTTATTAACCACAGGGTTTGCGGGCTACGAGCAGTACTTC. It encodes CASSLLTTGFAGYEQYF.

This chain joins TRBV11-3 and TRBJ2-1; 15 bases are shared with TRBD2. The V and J ends lost 4 bases and 9 bases, in that order; junction bases with no gene match: 10. This CDR3 region has 17 residues. Germline loops: CDR1 SGHNT, CDR2 YENEEA. CDR3: CASSSSLGLAGGGEQFF. In DNA form, the CDR3 reads TGTGCCAGCAGCTCCTCCTTAGGACTAGCGGGAGGGGGTGAGCAGTTCTTC.

The chain carries TRBV2 and TRBJ2-1, with D possibly being TRBD2 (5 bases). CDR3 length: 14 amino acids. Trimming cost V 1 base and J 4 bases, with 8 bases left between them. Germline V lookup: CDR1 SNHLY, CDR2 FYNNEI. The CDR3 sequence is CASSEGRGYNEQFF. The CDR3 DNA sequence: TGTGCCAGCAGTGAAGGTCGGGGTTACAATGAGCAGTTCTTC.

The chain links TRBV11-3 to TRBJ2-1, with D possibly matching TRBD2 (7 bases). V was pared by 5 bases and J by 7 bases, with 12 bases between. The CDR3 consists of 13 residues. Germline loops: CDR1 SGHNT, CDR2 YENEEA. The CDR3 DNA reads TGTGCCAGCAGCCAGGGGAGGGAGAATGAGCAGTTCTTC. It yields the protein CASSQGRENEQFF.

The V call is TRBV28, the J call TRBJ2-7; 9 bases align to TRBD1. Germline CDR1 reads MDHEN; CDR2 reads SYDVKM. V shed 4 bases, J shed 4 bases, and the junction held 11 bases outside the gene matches. The CDR3 runs to 16 residues. DNA of the CDR3: TGTGCCAGCAGTTCGGAGGGACAGGGTTTTTCATACGAGCAGTACTTC. This encodes CASSSEGQGFSYEQYF.

The chain is built from TRBV5-1 and TRBJ1-1, with D possibly being TRBD1 (6 bases). Trimming shortened V by 3 bases and J by 5 bases, and 8 bases separated the two germline ends. The CDR3 covers 12 residues. Germline V gene sequence: CDR1 SGHRS, CDR2 YFSETQ. The DNA for the CDR3 is TGCGCCAGCAGCTCACAGGGAACTGAAGCTTTCTTT. It specifies CASSSQGTEAFF.

This clone was observed a single time. The chain is built from TRBV19 and TRBJ2-5; 7 bases are a match to TRBD1. Germline V gene lookup returns CDR1 LNHDA and CDR2 SQIVND (reference sequence). The CDR3 has 17 amino acids. The trim removed 4 bases at V and 1 base at J, leaving 12 bases unmatched. The chain's CDR3 is CASSTLQGTEGQETQYF. CDR3 DNA sequence: TGTGCCAGTAGTACCCTACAAGGGACAGAAGGCCAAGAGACCCAGTACTTC.

The chain joins TRBV27 to TRBJ1-1; D possibly corresponds to TRBD1 (5 bases). CDR1 and CDR2 from the germline V gene are MNHEY and SMNVEV (reference sequence). With 7 bases removed from V and 0 bases from J, the gap between germline ends came to 15 bases. The CDR3 has 15 amino acids. The CDR3, as DNA: TGTGCCAGCACTACGGCGACAGCTATGAACACTGAAGCTTTCTTT. Protein: CASTTATAMNTEAFF.